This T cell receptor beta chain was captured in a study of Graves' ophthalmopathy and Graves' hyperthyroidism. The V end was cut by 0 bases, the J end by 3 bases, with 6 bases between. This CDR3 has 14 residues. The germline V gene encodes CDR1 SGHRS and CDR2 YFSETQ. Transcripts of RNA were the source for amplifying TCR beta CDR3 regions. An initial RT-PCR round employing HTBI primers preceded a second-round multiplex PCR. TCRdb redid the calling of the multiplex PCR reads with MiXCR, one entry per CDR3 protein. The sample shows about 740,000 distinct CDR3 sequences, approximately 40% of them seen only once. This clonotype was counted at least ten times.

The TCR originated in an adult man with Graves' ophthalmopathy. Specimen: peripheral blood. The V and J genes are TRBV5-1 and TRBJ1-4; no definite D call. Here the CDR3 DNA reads TGCGCCAGCAGCTTGGAGTCCGCTAATGAAAAACTGTTTTTT. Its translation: CASSLESANEKLFF.